The present T cell receptor beta chain was sequenced within a study of cytomegalovirus exposure and HLA in healthy donors. Overall study context: In a previous analysis, approximately 110 million unique TCR beta sequences were found from some 200 million T cells. Study conclusions and caveats: Previous analysis showed most TCR beta V segments were productive about 87% or about 30% of the time.

Use of 60 Vbeta and 13 Jbeta primers characterized the PCR. Some clones are missing from TCRdb's copy, which holds only in-frame ones; the method was immunoSEQ multiplex PCR. This table holds 130,000 to 150,000 clones, roughly 77% found once. Details on this clone: As yet, its antigen is unknown.

CDR3 size: 16 residues. Trimming pared 0 bases from V and 7 bases from J, leaving 16 bases between. CDR1 and CDR2 from the germline V gene are KGHSH and LQKENI. The origin of this receptor is a man aged 30 to 45 in good health and CMV-seronegative. The chain links TRBV18 to TRBJ2-1; TRBD2 is a possible D gene (6 bases). Sequences were obtained from PBMCs. The CDR3: CASSPPLAGTKNEQFF. The CDR3 DNA follows: TGTGCCAGCTCACCACCACTCGCGGGAACAAAGAATGAGCAGTTCTTC.